This T cell receptor (beta chain) was documented in a study of regulatory T cells in long-lasting Graves disease. To make TCR beta libraries, researchers used iRepertoire HTBI primers and Arm-PCR of CDR3 regions. TCRdb processed the multiplex PCR reads anew with MiXCR; each CDR3 protein has one entry. The profile covers 500,000 or so distinct CDR3 sequences, with about 16% appearing a single time and around a quarter taken by the ten largest. The V end lost 3 bases, the J end lost 2 bases, and 8 bases lay between the germline ends. There are 13 residues in the CDR3. Sample time point: newly diagnosed GD, antithyroid drugs for less than 3 months. The TCR library was made from RNA that had been extracted from PBMCs in TRIzol. This clonotype was counted at least ten times. This sample also belongs to another study, concerning T cells in Graves' hyperthyroidism and ophthalmopathy.

This rearrangement joins TRBV12-3 or TRBV12-4 to TRBJ2-7, with D unresolved. Sequenced material: peripheral blood mononuclear cells (PBMCs), taken at new diagnosis, from a patient treated with antithyroid drugs. The clonotype was recovered from a woman aged 35-60 years with Graves disease. CDR3 region: CASSFGDPYEQYF. The CDR3 nucleotides are TGTGCCAGCAGTTTTGGGGATCCCTACGAGCAGTACTTC.